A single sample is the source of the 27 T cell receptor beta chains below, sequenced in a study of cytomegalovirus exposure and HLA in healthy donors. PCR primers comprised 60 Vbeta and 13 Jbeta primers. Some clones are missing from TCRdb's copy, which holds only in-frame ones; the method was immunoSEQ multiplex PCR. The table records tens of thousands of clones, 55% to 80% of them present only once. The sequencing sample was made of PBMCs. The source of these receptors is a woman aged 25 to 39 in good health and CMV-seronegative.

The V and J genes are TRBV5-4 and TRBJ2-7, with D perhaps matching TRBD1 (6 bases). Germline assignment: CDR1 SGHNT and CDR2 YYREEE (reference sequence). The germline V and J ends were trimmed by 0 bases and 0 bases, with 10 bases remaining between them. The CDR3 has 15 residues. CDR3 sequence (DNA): TGTGCCAGCAGCTTGGCTGGGGGCCCCTCCTACGAGCAGTACTTC. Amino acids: CASSLAGGPSYEQYF. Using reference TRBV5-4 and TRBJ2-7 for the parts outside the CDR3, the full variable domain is ETGVTQSPTHLIKTRGQQVTLRCSSQSGHNTVSWYQQALGQGPQFIFQYYREEENGRGNFPPRFSGLQFPNYSSELNVNALELDDSALYLCASSLAGGPSYEQYFGPGTRLTVT.

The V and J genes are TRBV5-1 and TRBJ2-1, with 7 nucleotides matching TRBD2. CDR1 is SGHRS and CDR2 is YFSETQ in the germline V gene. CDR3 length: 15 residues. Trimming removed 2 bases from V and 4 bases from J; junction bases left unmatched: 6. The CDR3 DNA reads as TGCGCCAGCAGCTTCGTAGCGGGCGATTACAATGAGCAGTTCTTC. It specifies CASSFVAGDYNEQFF. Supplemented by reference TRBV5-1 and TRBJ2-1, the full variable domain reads KAGVTQTPRYLIKTRGQQVTLSCSPISGHRSVSWYQQTPGQGLQFLFEYFSETQRNKGNFPGRFSGRQFSNSRSEMNVSTLELGDSALYLCASSFVAGDYNEQFFGPGTRLTVL.

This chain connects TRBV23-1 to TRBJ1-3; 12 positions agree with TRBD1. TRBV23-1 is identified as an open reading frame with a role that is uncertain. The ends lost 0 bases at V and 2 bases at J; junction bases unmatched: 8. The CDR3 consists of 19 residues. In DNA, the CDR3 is TGCGCCAGCAGTCAATCAAGGGACAGGGGGCGCCTGCCTGGAAACACCATATATTTT. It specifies CASSQSRDRGRLPGNTIYF.

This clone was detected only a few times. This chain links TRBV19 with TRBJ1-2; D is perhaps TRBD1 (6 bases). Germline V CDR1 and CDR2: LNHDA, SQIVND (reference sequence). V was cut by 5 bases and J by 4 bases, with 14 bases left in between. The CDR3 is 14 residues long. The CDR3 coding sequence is TGTGCCAGTAGTCCCCGCAGGGGCACCTATGGCTACACCTTC. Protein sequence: CASSPRRGTYGYTF.

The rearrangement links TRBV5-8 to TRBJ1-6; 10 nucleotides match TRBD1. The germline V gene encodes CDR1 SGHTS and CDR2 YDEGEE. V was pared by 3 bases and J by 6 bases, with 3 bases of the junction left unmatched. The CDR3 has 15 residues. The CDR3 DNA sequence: TGTGCCAGCAGCTGGACAGGGGGAGGTAATTCACCCCTCCACTTT. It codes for CASSWTGGGNSPLHF.

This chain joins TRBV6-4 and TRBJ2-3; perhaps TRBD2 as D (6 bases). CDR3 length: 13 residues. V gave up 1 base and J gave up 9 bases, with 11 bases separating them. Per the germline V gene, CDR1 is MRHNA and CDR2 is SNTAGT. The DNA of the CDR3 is TGTGCCAGCAGTGACTGGTTTGGGGGGACGCAGTATTTT. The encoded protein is CASSDWFGGTQYF.

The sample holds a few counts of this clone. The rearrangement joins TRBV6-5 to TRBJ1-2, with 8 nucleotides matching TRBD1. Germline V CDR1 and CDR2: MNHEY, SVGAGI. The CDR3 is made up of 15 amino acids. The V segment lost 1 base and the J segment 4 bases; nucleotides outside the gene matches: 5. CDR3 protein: CASSYYAGTGYGYTF. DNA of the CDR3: TGTGCCAGCAGTTACTATGCCGGGACAGGCTATGGCTACACCTTC.

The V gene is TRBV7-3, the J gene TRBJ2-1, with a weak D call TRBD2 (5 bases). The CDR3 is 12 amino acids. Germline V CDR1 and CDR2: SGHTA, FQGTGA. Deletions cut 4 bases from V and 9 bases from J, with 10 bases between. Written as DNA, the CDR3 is TGTGCCAGCAGCTCCGGGGTGGGTGAGCAGTTCTTC. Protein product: CASSSGVGEQFF.

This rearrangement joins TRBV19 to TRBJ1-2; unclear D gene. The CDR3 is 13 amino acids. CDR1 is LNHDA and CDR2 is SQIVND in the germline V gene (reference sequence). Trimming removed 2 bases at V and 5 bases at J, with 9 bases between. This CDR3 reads CASSIPPTYGYTF. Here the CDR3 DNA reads TGTGCCAGTAGTATACCGCCCACTTATGGCTACACCTTC.

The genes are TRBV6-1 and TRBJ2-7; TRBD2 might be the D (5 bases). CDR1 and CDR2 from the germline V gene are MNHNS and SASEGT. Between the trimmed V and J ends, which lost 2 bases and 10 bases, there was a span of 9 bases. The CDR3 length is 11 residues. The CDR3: CASSESGVQYF. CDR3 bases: TGTGCCAGCAGTGAATCCGGGGTCCAGTACTTC.

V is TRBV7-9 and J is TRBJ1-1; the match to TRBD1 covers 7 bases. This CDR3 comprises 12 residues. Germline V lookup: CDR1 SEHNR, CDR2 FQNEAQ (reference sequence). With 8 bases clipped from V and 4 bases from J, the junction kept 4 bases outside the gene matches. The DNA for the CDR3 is TGTGCCAGCTTGGGGACAGCCACTGAAGCTTTCTTT. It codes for CASLGTATEAFF.

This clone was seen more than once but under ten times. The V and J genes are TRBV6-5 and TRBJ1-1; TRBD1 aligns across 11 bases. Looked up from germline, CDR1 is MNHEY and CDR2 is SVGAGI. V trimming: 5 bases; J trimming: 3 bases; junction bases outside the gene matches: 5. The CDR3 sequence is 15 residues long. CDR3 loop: CASSTRTGGDTEAFF. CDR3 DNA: TGTGCCAGCAGTACACGGACAGGGGGCGACACTGAAGCTTTCTTT.

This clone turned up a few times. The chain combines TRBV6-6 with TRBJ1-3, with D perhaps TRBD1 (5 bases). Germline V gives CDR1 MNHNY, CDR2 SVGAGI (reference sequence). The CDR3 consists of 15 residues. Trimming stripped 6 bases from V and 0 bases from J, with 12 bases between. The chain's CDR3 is CASRPDRYSGNTIYF. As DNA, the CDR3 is TGTGCCAGCAGACCCGACAGATACTCTGGAAACACCATATATTTT.

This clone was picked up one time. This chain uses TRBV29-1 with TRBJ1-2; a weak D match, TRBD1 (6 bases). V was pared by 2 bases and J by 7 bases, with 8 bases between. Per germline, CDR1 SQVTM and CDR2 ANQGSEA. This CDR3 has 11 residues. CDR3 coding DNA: TGCAGCGTTGAACAGGGGTCTGGCTACACCTTC. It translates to CSVEQGSGYTF.

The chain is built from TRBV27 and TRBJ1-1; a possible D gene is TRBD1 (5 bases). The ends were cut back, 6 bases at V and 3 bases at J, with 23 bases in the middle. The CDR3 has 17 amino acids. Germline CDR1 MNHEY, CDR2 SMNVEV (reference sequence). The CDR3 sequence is CASRHDYTYSGDTEAFF. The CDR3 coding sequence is TGTGCCAGCAGGCACGACTATACTTATTCGGGGGACACTGAAGCTTTCTTT.

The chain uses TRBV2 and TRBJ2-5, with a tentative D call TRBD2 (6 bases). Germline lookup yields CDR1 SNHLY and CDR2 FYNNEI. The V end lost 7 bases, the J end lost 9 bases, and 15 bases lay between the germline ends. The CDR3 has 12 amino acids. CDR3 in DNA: TGTGCCAGCAAGAGGGACTCCACGGCCCAGTACTTC. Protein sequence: CASKRDSTAQYF.

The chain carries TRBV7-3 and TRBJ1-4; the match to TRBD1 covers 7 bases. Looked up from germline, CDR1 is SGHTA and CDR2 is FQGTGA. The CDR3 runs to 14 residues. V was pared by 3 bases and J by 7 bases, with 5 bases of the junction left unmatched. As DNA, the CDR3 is TGTGCCAGCAGCTTCGACAGGGTTAGTGAAAAACTGTTTTTT. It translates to CASSFDRVSEKLFF. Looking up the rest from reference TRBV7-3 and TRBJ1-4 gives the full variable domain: GAGVSQTPSNKVTEKGKYVELRCDPISGHTALYWYRQSLGQGPEFLIYFQGTGAADDSGLPNDRFFAVRPEGSVSTLKIQRTERGDSAVYLCASSFDRVSEKLFFGSGTQLSVL.

The CDR3 is CASRTGTGENSPLHF. The CDR3 DNA is TGTGCCAGCAGGACCGGGACAGGGGAAAATTCACCCCTCCACTTT. This chain links TRBV2 with TRBJ1-6, with 10 nucleotides matching TRBD1. The CDR3 sequence is 15 residues long. The germline V gene has CDR1 SNHLY and CDR2 FYNNEI. The J segment lost 7 bases and the V segment lost 6 bases, leaving 6 bases of the junction unmatched.

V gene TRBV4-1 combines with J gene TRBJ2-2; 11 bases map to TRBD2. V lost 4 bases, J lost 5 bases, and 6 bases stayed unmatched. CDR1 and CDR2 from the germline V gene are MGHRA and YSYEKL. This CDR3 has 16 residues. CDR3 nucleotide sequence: TGCGCCAGCAGCCCAAATCTAGCGGGGGGTACCGGGGAGCTGTTTTTT. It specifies CASSPNLAGGTGELFF.

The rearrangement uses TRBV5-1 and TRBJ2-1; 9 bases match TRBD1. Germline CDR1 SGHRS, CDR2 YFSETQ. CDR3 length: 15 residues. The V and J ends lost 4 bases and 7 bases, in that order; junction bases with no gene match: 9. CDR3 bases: TGCGCCAGCAGCCCTATACAGGGGGCGCAGAATGAGCAGTTCTTC. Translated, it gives CASSPIQGAQNEQFF.

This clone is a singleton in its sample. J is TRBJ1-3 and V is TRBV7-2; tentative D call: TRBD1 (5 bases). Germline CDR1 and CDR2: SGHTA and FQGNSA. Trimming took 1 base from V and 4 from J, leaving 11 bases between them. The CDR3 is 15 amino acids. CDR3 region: CASSLVGQAGNTIYF. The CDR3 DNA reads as TGTGCCAGCAGCTTAGTGGGGCAGGCGGGAAACACCATATATTTT.

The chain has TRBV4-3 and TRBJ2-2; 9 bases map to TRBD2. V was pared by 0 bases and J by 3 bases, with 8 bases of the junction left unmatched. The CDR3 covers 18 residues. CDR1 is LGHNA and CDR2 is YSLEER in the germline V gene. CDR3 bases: TGCGCCAGCAGCCAAGAATGGGCGGGGGGGCAGGACACCGGGGAGCTGTTTTTT. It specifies CASSQEWAGGQDTGELFF.

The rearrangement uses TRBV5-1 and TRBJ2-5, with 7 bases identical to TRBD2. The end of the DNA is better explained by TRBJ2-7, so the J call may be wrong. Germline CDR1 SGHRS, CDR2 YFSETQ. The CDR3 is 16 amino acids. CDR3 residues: CASSFMGGTPTYEQYF. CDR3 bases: TGCGCCAGCAGCTTCATGGGAGGGACCCCGACCTACGAGCAGTACTTC.

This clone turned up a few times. The CDR3 reads CASSEQGGKNIQYF. As DNA, the CDR3 is TGTGCCAGCAGTGAACAGGGTGGCAAAAACATTCAGTACTTC. V gene TRBV6-1 combines with J gene TRBJ2-4; D possibly corresponds to TRBD1 (5 bases). Germline CDR1 is MNHNS and CDR2 is SASEGT. Trimming removed 2 bases at V and 3 bases at J, with 8 bases between. This CDR3 contains 14 residues.

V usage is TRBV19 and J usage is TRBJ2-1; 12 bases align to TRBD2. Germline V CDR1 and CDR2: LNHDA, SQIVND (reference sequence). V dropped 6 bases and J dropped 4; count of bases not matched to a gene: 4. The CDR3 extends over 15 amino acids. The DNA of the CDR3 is TGTGCCAGTAGCCGAGGGACTAGCGGGTACAATGAGCAGTTCTTC. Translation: CASSRGTSGYNEQFF.

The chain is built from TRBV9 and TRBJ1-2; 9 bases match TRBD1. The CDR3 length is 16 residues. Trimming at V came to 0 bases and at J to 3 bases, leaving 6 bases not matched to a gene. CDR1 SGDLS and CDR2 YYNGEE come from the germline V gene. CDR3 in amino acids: CASSVEVDRGYYGYTF. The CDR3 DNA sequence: TGTGCCAGCAGCGTAGAGGTGGACAGGGGTTACTATGGCTACACCTTC.

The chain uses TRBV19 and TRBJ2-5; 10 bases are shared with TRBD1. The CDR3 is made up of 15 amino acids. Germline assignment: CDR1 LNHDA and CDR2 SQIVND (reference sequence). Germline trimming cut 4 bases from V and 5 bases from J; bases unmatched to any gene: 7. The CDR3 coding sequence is TGTGCCAGTAGTACCCCGGGACAGGGGTGGGAGACCCAGTACTTC. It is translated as CASSTPGQGWETQYF.